Following are 24 T cell receptor beta chains from one sample sequenced in a study of T cells in Graves' hyperthyroidism and ophthalmopathy. There were TCR beta CDR3 regions amplified from RNA transcripts. HTBI primers were the set used in a first-round RT-PCR of the TCR CDR3. TCRdb re-called the multiplex PCR reads through MiXCR, storing one row per CDR3 protein. The sample consists of 660,000 or so distinct CDR3 sequences, about 45% of them appearing once. Material for sequencing was peripheral blood or thyroid tissue (not recorded which). These receptors came from an adult man with Graves' disease, either hyperthyroidism or ophthalmopathy (not recorded which).

The chain joins TRBV5-1 to TRBJ2-7, with 10 bases matching TRBD1. The CDR3 sequence is 17 residues long. J lost 2 bases, V lost 8 bases, and 16 bases had no gene match. Per the germline V gene, CDR1 is SGHRS and CDR2 is YFSETQ. CDR3 amino acids: CARRTGGEIPYPYEQYF. CDR3 nucleotide sequence: TGCGCCAGAAGGACAGGGGGTGAAATACCTTATCCCTACGAGCAGTACTTC.

This clonotype was seen a few times. The gene calls are TRBV12-3 or TRBV12-4 and TRBJ1-5; possible D gene TRBD1, 6 bases. V gave up 5 bases and J gave up 2 bases, with 13 bases separating them. This CDR3 has 15 residues. The CDR3 loop reads CASSHQGLGNQPQHF. The CDR3 DNA follows: TGTGCCAGCAGTCACCAGGGGCTGGGCAATCAGCCCCAGCATTTT.

The V call is TRBV25-1, the J call TRBJ1-2; TRBD1 agrees at 8 bases. The CDR3 extends over 13 amino acids. The V and J ends lost 5 bases and 8 bases, in that order; junction bases with no gene match: 7. CDR1 MGHDK and CDR2 SYGVNS come from the germline V gene. The CDR3 DNA reads as TGTGCCAGCAGTTACCACGACAGGGGAGGCTACACCTTC. Encoded protein: CASSYHDRGGYTF.

This clonotype was detected many times. CDR3 in amino acids: CASSTTGPLTGNSPLHF. As DNA, the CDR3 is TGTGCCAGCAGCACGACGGGGCCCTTAACTGGAAATTCACCCCTCCACTTT. This rearrangement joins TRBV7-8 to TRBJ1-6, with D perhaps TRBD1 (5 bases). The CDR3 contains 17 residues. CDR1 is SGHVS, CDR2 FQNEAQ, per germline. The V end was cut by 5 bases, the J end by 7 bases, with 21 bases between.

This clonotype was seen a handful of times. This chain links TRBV7-2 with TRBJ2-2; 8 nucleotides align to TRBD2. The CDR3 has 15 amino acids. Looked up from germline, CDR1 is SGHTA and CDR2 is FQGNSA. V was clipped by 1 base and J by 6 bases; unmatched bases: 4. The CDR3 sequence is CASSLGLAGSGELFF. CDR3 nucleotides: TGTGCCAGCAGCTTAGGGCTAGCGGGTTCCGGGGAGCTGTTTTTT.

For this clonotype: Just one base apart from a much larger clone, this may be a read error. V and J are TRBV7-2 and TRBJ1-4, with 8 bases aligning to TRBD1. The CDR3 spans 15 residues. Germline CDR1 reads SGHTA; CDR2 reads FQGNSA. CDR3 DNA sequence: TGTGCCAGCAGCCCCAATACCGAAGCAGCGGGACAGGTTATTTTT. It yields the protein CASSPNTEAAGQVIF.

The chain combines TRBV6-5 with TRBJ2-7; perhaps D is TRBD1 or TRBD2 (5 bases each). The V gene's germline CDR1 is MNHEY and CDR2 SVGAGI. V was cut by 10 bases and J by 10 bases, with 17 bases left in between. This CDR3 is 11 amino acids long. The CDR3 DNA sequence: TGTGCCACCCTGGGGACGGTCGAACAGTACTTC. This translates into CATLGTVEQYF.

V usage is TRBV20-1 and J usage is TRBJ1-1, with 12 bases fitting TRBD1. The CDR3 has 12 residues. V was clipped by 5 bases and J by 6 bases; unmatched bases: 1. CDR1 is DFQATT, CDR2 SNEGSKA, per germline (reference sequence). Written as DNA, the CDR3 is TGCAGTGCTGGGACAGGGGGCCCTGAAGCTTTCTTT. Amino acids: CSAGTGGPEAFF.

There are many counts of this clonotype. The chain uses TRBV28 and TRBJ1-6, with D hard to call. Trimming removed 6 bases at V and 10 bases at J, with 13 bases between. CDR3 length: 13 residues. The germline CDR1 and CDR2 sequences are MDHEN and SYDVKM. The CDR3 DNA sequence: TGTGCCAGCAGCCCGGACGGCAGATCACCCCTCCACTTT. As protein: CASSPDGRSPLHF.

V gene TRBV28 combines with J gene TRBJ2-7, with D possibly matching TRBD2 (6 bases). From germline, CDR1 is MDHEN and CDR2 SYDVKM. The CDR3 spans 11 residues. With 11 bases removed from V and 6 bases from J, the gap between germline ends came to 14 bases. The CDR3 DNA follows: TGTGCCGTGGCGGGGCAGGGCGAGCAGTACTTC. Protein product: CAVAGQGEQYF.

Here the CDR3 reads CSQERNTEAFF. The CDR3 region has the DNA TGCAGCCAAGAGCGTAACACTGAAGCTTTCTTT. V usage is TRBV29-1 and J usage is TRBJ1-1; D is unclear. This CDR3 has 11 residues. V lost 8 bases and J 2 bases, leaving 9 bases between the germline ends. CDR1 is SQVTM and CDR2 is ANQGSEA in the germline V gene.

The V and J genes are TRBV2 and TRBJ2-7, with TRBD2 identical over 11 bases. The CDR3 extends over 16 amino acids. Looked up from germline, CDR1 is SNHLY and CDR2 is FYNNEI. After removal of 6 bases from V and 2 bases from J, the junction contained 9 bases not matched to a gene. The CDR3 sequence: CASSSGLAGITYEQYF. The CDR3 nucleotides are TGTGCCAGCAGCTCCGGACTAGCGGGTATAACCTACGAGCAGTACTTC.

The J gene is TRBJ1-1, the V gene TRBV20-1, with D hard to call. Per the germline V gene, CDR1 is DFQATT and CDR2 is SNEGSKA (reference sequence). V lost 3 bases to trimming and J lost 1 base, with 12 bases between them. The CDR3 sequence is 14 residues long. CDR3 protein: CSASETFGNTEAFF. CDR3 nucleotides: TGCAGTGCTAGCGAAACCTTTGGGAACACTGAAGCTTTCTTT.

This rearrangement joins TRBV20-1 to TRBJ1-4; possibly TRBD1 for D (5 bases). The CDR3 loop spans 13 amino acids. Deletions cut 5 bases from V and 6 bases from J, with 13 bases between. Germline V gene data show CDR1 as DFQATT and CDR2 as SNEGSKA (reference sequence). The CDR3 sequence: CSALGLSDEKLFF. CDR3 sequence (DNA): TGCAGTGCTCTGGGGCTGAGCGATGAAAAACTGTTTTTT.

This sequence joins TRBV6-4 and TRBJ1-1; 11 bases match TRBD1. The germline V gene has CDR1 MRHNA and CDR2 SNTAGT. V lost 6 bases, J lost 2 bases, and 8 bases stayed unmatched. The CDR3 length is 16 residues. This CDR3 reads CASRRDRGRLNTEAFF. DNA of the CDR3: TGTGCCAGCAGGCGGGACAGGGGGAGGCTTAACACTGAAGCTTTCTTT.

The chain employs TRBV15 and TRBJ1-2; tentative D call: TRBD1 (5 bases). Germline V lookup: CDR1 LNHNV, CDR2 YYDKDF (reference sequence). CDR3 length: 12 amino acids. V lost 0 bases, J lost 12 bases, and 11 bases lay in between. CDR3 DNA sequence: TGTGCCACCAGCAGAGACAGGGCTGGAAACACCTTC. It is translated as CATSRDRAGNTF.

A single count supports this clonotype. The chain has TRBV2 and TRBJ1-2; 9 bases line up with TRBD1. V was clipped by 6 bases and J by 8 bases; unmatched bases: 7. The CDR3 runs 13 residues. In germline, CDR1 is SNHLY, CDR2 FYNNEI. The CDR3 spells CASSRDRALGYTF. Written as DNA, the CDR3 is TGTGCCAGCAGCCGGGACAGGGCATTGGGCTACACCTTC.

This clonotype was seen ten or more times. The chain carries TRBV25-1 and TRBJ1-6, with 11 nucleotides matching TRBD1. Germline lookup yields CDR1 MGHDK and CDR2 SYGVNS. CDR3 length: 19 residues. With V trimmed by 4 bases and J by 5 bases, 13 bases remained unmatched. The CDR3 reads CASSGAGTGGSLHNSPLHF. CDR3 DNA sequence: TGTGCCAGCAGTGGTGCCGGGACAGGGGGATCTTTACATAATTCACCCCTCCACTTT.

The sample holds a few counts of this clonotype. The CDR3 protein is CASSLAQGIENYGYTF. DNA of the CDR3: TGTGCCAGCAGTTTAGCACAGGGGATCGAGAACTATGGCTACACCTTC. V is TRBV12-3 or TRBV12-4 and J is TRBJ1-2; 7 bases fit TRBD1. V gave up 0 bases and J gave up 2 bases; unmatched junction bases: 6. The CDR3 loop spans 16 amino acids.

This clonotype was seen repeatedly, ten times or more. The CDR3 nucleotides are TGCAGTGCTTCAGAGACAGGGGTCCCTCCCCTCCACTTT. This sequence encodes CSASETGVPPLHF. This chain joins TRBV20-1 and TRBJ1-6; 8 bases agree with TRBD1. The V gene's germline CDR1 is DFQATT and CDR2 SNEGSKA (reference sequence). With 5 bases clipped from V and 13 bases from J, the junction kept 10 bases outside the gene matches. The CDR3 extends over 13 amino acids.

In its sample, this clonotype was seen a few times. V usage is TRBV10-3 and J usage is TRBJ2-7; 7 positions agree with TRBD1. Germline-derived CDR1 and CDR2 are ENHRY and SYGVKD. V shed 10 bases and J 0 bases; nucleotides not matched to a gene: 6. The CDR3 is made up of 13 amino acids. The CDR3 DNA sequence: TGTGCCAGCTCCCAGGGGGACTCCTACGAGCAGTACTTC. Protein sequence: CASSQGDSYEQYF.

This clonotype was counted many times. The rearrangement links TRBV2 to TRBJ1-3; 7 bases fit TRBD1. The V gene's germline CDR1 is SNHLY and CDR2 FYNNEI. This CDR3 has 16 amino acids. Trimming at V came to 5 bases and at J to 0 bases, leaving 7 bases not matched to a gene. The CDR3 region has the DNA TGTGCCAGCAGTCACGGGACAGAAGACTCTGGAAACACCATATATTTT. Its translation: CASSHGTEDSGNTIYF.

The gene calls are TRBV20-1 and TRBJ1-5; the D gene is possibly TRBD1 (5 bases). Germline lookup yields CDR1 DFQATT and CDR2 SNEGSKA (reference sequence). V dropped 3 bases and J dropped 9 bases, with 12 bases sitting between them. This CDR3 contains 12 residues. The CDR3 protein is CSARGHGGPQHF. The CDR3 DNA is TGCAGTGCTAGGGGGCATGGGGGGCCCCAGCATTTT.

The gene calls are TRBV5-1 and TRBJ1-1; perhaps TRBD1 as D (6 bases). Germline values: CDR1 SGHRS, CDR2 YFSETQ. V was shortened by 0 bases and J by 3 bases, with 12 bases between the two germline ends. The CDR3 length is 15 residues. CDR3 bases: TGCGCCAGCAGCTTGGACGGGGGCAGGGACACTGAAGCTTTCTTT. It specifies CASSLDGGRDTEAFF.